This TCR beta chain emerged from a study of T-cell reconstitution after alpha-beta-depleted transplantation in children. Construction of the TCRbeta library involved unique molecular identifiers. A single record per CDR3 protein comes from TCRdb applying MiXCR to the PCR reads. The profile shows some 590,000 distinct CDR3 sequences, approximately 10% of them singletons. V lost 0 bases, J lost 9 bases, and 6 bases lay in between. The germline V gene has CDR1 SEHNR and CDR2 FQNEAQ (reference sequence). The CDR3 sequence is 11 residues long. The sequences come from PBMCs from the stem cell graft donor, collected from the stem cell graft. V is TRBV7-9 and J is TRBJ2-7; no clear D gene. This receptor was taken from a human donor who donated a stem cell graft to a child with acute myeloid leukemia. Here the CDR3 DNA reads TGTGCCAGCAGCTTAGCGTTGGGGCAGTACTTC. This codes for CASSLALGQYF.